The clone carrying this T cell receptor beta chain was detected ten times or more. No antigen is known for it. This sample stems from a study of regulatory T cells in long-lasting Graves disease. General study points: The study found lower TCR diversity in persistent Graves' patients than in newly diagnosed ones. Since the sample size was small, accuracy may have been reduced.

Documented time point: newly diagnosed GD, antithyroid drugs for less than 3 months. RNA from PBMCs was the source of the TCR library. Relying on iRepertoire HTBI primers and Arm-PCR of CDR3 regions, the team built TCR beta libraries. TCRdb analysed the multiplex PCR reads with MiXCR anew, one entry per CDR3 protein. This table has approximately 400,000 distinct CDR3 sequences, about 10% appearing once. The CDR3 sequence is 16 residues long. V trimming: 5 bases; J trimming: 9 bases; junction bases outside the gene matches: 14. CDR1 is MNHEY, CDR2 SVGEGT, per germline. The same sample was also studied in work on T cells in Graves' hyperthyroidism and ophthalmopathy. Per that paper: Blood samples included most of the expanded thyroid clonotypes exceeding 0.001.

The sequence was obtained from a woman under 30 with Graves disease. The specimen comprised peripheral blood mononuclear cells (PBMCs), sampled at new diagnosis, from a patient treated with antithyroid drugs. The V gene is TRBV6-2 or TRBV6-3, the J gene TRBJ2-1, with 9 bases lining up with TRBD1. The CDR3 nucleotides are TGTGCCAGCAGTGAAGGCGTCGGACAGGGGAGTGCTGAGCAGTTCTTC. As protein: CASSEGVGQGSAEQFF.